The clone carrying this TCR beta chain was recorded at least ten times. Thyroid ultrasound, orbital computed tomography, TRAb, serum thyroxine and clinical symptoms formed the basis of diagnosis. The data are from a study of Graves' ophthalmopathy and Graves' hyperthyroidism. The germline gives CDR1 MNHEY, CDR2 SMNVEV (reference sequence). CDR3 size: 15 residues. Trimming took off 6 bases at V and 1 base at J, with 15 bases between the two ends. Transcripts of RNA were the source for amplifying TCR beta CDR3 regions. First-round RT-PCR with HTBI primers preceded a second-round multiplex PCR. MiXCR was run by TCRdb on the multiplex PCR reads, yielding one entry per CDR3 protein. This sample has about 400,000 distinct CDR3 sequences, with 15% found just once.

This receptor was taken from a woman between 18 and 30 years old with stable Graves' hyperthyroidism. J is TRBJ1-1 and V is TRBV27; the D is unclear. The sequenced material came from peripheral blood. This CDR3 reads CASSIFFTENTEAFF. In nucleotides, the CDR3 is TGTGCCAGCAGCATATTTTTCACAGAGAACACTGAAGCTTTCTTT.